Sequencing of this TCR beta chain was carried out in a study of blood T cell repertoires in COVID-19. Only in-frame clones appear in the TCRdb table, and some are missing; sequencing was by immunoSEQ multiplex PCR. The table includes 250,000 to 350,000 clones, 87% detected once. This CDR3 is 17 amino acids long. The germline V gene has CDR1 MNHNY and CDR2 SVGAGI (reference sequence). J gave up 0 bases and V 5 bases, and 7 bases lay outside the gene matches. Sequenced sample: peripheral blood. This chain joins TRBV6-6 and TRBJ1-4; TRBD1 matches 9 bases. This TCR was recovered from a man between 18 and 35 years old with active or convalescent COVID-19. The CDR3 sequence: CASSPGQGASTNEKLFF. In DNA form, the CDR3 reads TGTGCCAGCAGTCCGGGACAGGGAGCCTCAACTAATGAAAAACTGTTTTTT.